These 13 T cell receptor beta chains came from one sample sequenced in a study of blood T cell repertoires in COVID-19. Measured with immunoSEQ multiplex PCR; TCRdb has only the in-frame clones, and not every one. In the table there are about 340,000 clones, 80% to 90% of which are singletons. Input material: peripheral blood. The receptors stem from a man aged 25 to 40 with active or convalescent COVID-19.

CDR3 amino acids: CASSQATSGVVNEQFF. For the CDR3, the DNA is TGCGCCAGCAGCCAAGCGACTAGCGGGGTGGTGAATGAGCAGTTCTTC. This chain joins TRBV4-3 and TRBJ2-1, with TRBD2 matching 11 bases. The CDR3 is made up of 16 amino acids. Germline V gene data show CDR1 as LGHNA and CDR2 as YSLEER. The V segment lost 1 base and the J segment 7 bases; nucleotides outside the gene matches: 6.

The chain carries TRBV5-4 and TRBJ1-2; D ambiguous. Germline V CDR1 and CDR2: SGHNT, YYREEE (reference sequence). V was trimmed by 4 bases and J by 6 bases, leaving 7 bases between them. The CDR3 contains 11 residues. This CDR3 reads CASSVGDGYTF. CDR3 in DNA: TGTGCCAGCAGCGTCGGGGATGGCTACACCTTC.

This sequence joins TRBV7-2 and TRBJ2-1; D is possibly TRBD2 (5 bases). Germline V CDR1 and CDR2: SGHTA, FQGNSA. The ends were cut back, 3 bases at V and 6 bases at J, with 12 bases in the middle. CDR3 size: 14 residues. In DNA, the CDR3 is TGTGCCAGCAGCTTTGAGTGGACTCCCAATGAGCAGTTCTTC. As protein: CASSFEWTPNEQFF.

This clone was detected only a few times. The rearrangement links TRBV9 to TRBJ1-1; 7 bases are shared with TRBD1. The CDR3 spans 15 residues. J gave up 0 bases and V 3 bases, and 5 bases lay outside the gene matches. CDR1 is SGDLS and CDR2 is YYNGEE in the germline V gene. The CDR3 bases are TGTGCCAGCAGCGAGGGGACAGCTATGAACACTGAAGCTTTCTTT. This encodes CASSEGTAMNTEAFF.

The genes are TRBV5-4 and TRBJ2-5, with D tentatively TRBD2 (7 bases). V was clipped by 4 bases and J by 3 bases, with 10 bases between them. Germline loops: CDR1 SGHNT, CDR2 YYREEE (reference sequence). The CDR3 consists of 13 residues. CDR3 sequence: CASSGRGEETQYF. CDR3 DNA: TGTGCCAGCAGCGGGAGGGGGGAAGAGACCCAGTACTTC. The full variable domain, with the rest looked up from reference TRBV5-4 and TRBJ2-5, is ETGVTQSPTHLIKTRGQQVTLRCSSQSGHNTVSWYQQALGQGPQFIFQYYREEENGRGNFPPRFSGLQFPNYSSELNVNALELDDSALYLCASSGRGEETQYFGPGTRLLVL.

This clone was seen ten or more times. V and J are TRBV2 and TRBJ2-7; no definite D call. CDR3 length equals 14 residues. The V gene's germline CDR1 is SNHLY and CDR2 FYNNEI. V was shortened by 7 bases and J by 3 bases, with 16 bases between the two germline ends. The chain's CDR3 is CASISPLKRYEQYF. CDR3 sequence (DNA): TGTGCCAGCATCTCCCCTCTAAAACGCTACGAGCAGTACTTC.

The CDR3 here is CAWSPPPLGPQHF. The CDR3 DNA reads TGTGCCTGGAGTCCCCCCCCTCTAGGACCCCAGCATTTT. The chain is built from TRBV30 and TRBJ1-5; D not certain. Trimming pared 2 bases from V and 10 bases from J, leaving 15 bases between. Per the germline V gene, CDR1 is GTSNPN and CDR2 is SVGIG (reference sequence). This CDR3 is 13 amino acids long.

The chain has TRBV5-1 and TRBJ2-7; no reliable D call. This CDR3 comprises 13 residues. Germline values: CDR1 SGHRS, CDR2 YFSETQ. Trimming cost V 4 bases and J 2 bases, with 10 bases left between them. CDR3 nucleotides: TGCGCCAGCAGCATGACTGAAGCCTACGAGCAGTACTTC. This translates into CASSMTEAYEQYF.

DNA of the CDR3: TGTGCCAGCAGCCGACAAGGGGCCCTCACAGATACGCAGTATTTT. Amino acid sequence: CASSRQGALTDTQYF. V and J are TRBV5-4 and TRBJ2-3, with D possibly being TRBD1 (5 bases). The CDR3 spans 15 residues. V dropped 4 bases and J dropped 2 bases, with 14 bases sitting between them. Germline V lookup: CDR1 SGHNT, CDR2 YYREEE (reference sequence).

V is TRBV11-3 and J is TRBJ1-2, with D possibly TRBD1 on 5 matching bases. The V gene's germline CDR1 is SGHNT and CDR2 YENEEA. The CDR3 consists of 14 residues. Trimming took off 5 bases at V and 7 bases at J, with 17 bases between the two ends. The CDR3 DNA reads as TGTGCCAGCAGCCCCGGGGAGGGGTTTGGTGGCTACACCTTC. Protein product: CASSPGEGFGGYTF.

The chain links TRBV24-1 to TRBJ2-7; D unclear. The V end was cut by 7 bases, the J end by 0 bases, with 9 bases between. CDR3 length: 13 amino acids. Germline CDR1 reads KGHDR; CDR2 reads SFDVKD. The CDR3 nucleotides read TGTGCCACCAGCAGGTCCAGCTCCTACGAGCAGTACTTC. This encodes CATSRSSSYEQYF.

The rearrangement uses TRBV5-1 and TRBJ1-5, with D uncertain. The CDR3 length is 16 residues. Per the germline V gene, CDR1 is SGHRS and CDR2 is YFSETQ. V shed 2 bases and J shed 9 bases, with 21 bases lying between them. The CDR3 nucleotides are TGCGCCAGCAGCTTTAGTATGGCGGCGAGAAGGAGGCCCCAGCATTTT. Translating it yields CASSFSMAARRRPQHF.

The chain joins TRBV2 to TRBJ2-1; the match to TRBD2 covers 10 bases. Germline V gene lookup returns CDR1 SNHLY and CDR2 FYNNEI. CDR3 size: 16 residues. Germline trimming cut 2 bases from V and 4 bases from J; bases unmatched to any gene: 5. The CDR3 sequence is CASSELAGGRYNEQFF. Here the CDR3 DNA reads TGTGCCAGCAGTGAATTAGCGGGGGGCAGATACAATGAGCAGTTCTTC.